The 13 T cell receptor beta chains below were found in one sample sequenced in a study of metastatic and nonmetastatic thyroid tumors. TCRdb reassembled clones from the PCR reads with MiXCR. The sample shows about 24,000 clones, 20% to 25% of them seen only once. None of the patients had undergone any treatment ahead of thyroid surgery. What was sequenced was blood. The receptors here all came from a male donor with papillary thyroid cancer or a benign thyroid nodule (not recorded which). Some clones in this sample may be carry-over from other donors' samples.

This clone occurred many times. The chain joins TRBV18 to TRBJ2-1; TRBD2 aligns across 8 bases. The CDR3 consists of 17 residues. With V trimmed by 5 bases and J by 0 bases, 9 bases remained unmatched. The germline V gene encodes CDR1 KGHSH and CDR2 LQKENI. CDR3 in amino acids: CASSSSSGPSSYNEQFF. The DNA for the CDR3 is TGTGCCAGCTCATCCTCTAGCGGGCCTAGCTCCTACAATGAGCAGTTCTTC.

This clone appeared a single time. The genes are TRBV30 and TRBJ2-3; D gene ambiguous. Per germline, CDR1 GTSNPN and CDR2 SVGIG (reference sequence). The CDR3 spans 13 residues. Trimming shortened V by 4 bases and J by 5 bases, and 13 bases separated the two germline ends. CDR3 nucleotides: TGTGCCTGGACAGGACGGCTCAAAGATACGCAGTATTTT. Its protein is CAWTGRLKDTQYF.

Remarks on this clone: At one boundary the junction diverges from the germline segment, which might be a read error. The rearrangement joins TRBV11-3 to TRBJ2-2; no reliable D call. This CDR3 is built from 12 residues. Germline lookup yields CDR1 SGHNT and CDR2 YENEEA. The DNA of the CDR3 is TGTGCCAGTAGCTTGTTAGGCGGGGAGCTGTTTTTT. Translating gives CASSLLGGELFF.

This clone came up many times. This chain joins TRBV5-5 and TRBJ1-1; possibly TRBD1 for D (5 bases). Trimming cost V 2 bases and J 3 bases, with 11 bases left between them. Germline loops: CDR1 SGHKS, CDR2 YYEKEE (reference sequence). The CDR3 has 14 amino acids. The CDR3 DNA reads as TGTGCCAGCAGCTTACGAGGCAGGGACACTGAAGCTTTCTTT. This codes for CASSLRGRDTEAFF.

This clone was seen a few times. The CDR3 ends on some other residue instead of the conserved phenylalanine or tryptophan, so this is likely a read error. The chain has TRBV6-2 or TRBV6-3 and TRBJ2-1, with D maybe TRBD2 (6 bases). Trimming left V 3 bases short and J 5 bases short, with 11 bases between. CDR1 and CDR2 (germline): MNHEY, SVGEGT. This CDR3 contains 14 residues. Written as DNA, the CDR3 is TGTGCCAGCAGTTATATCGGGGGAAACAATGAGCAGTTCTCC. Its protein product is CASSYIGGNNEQFS.

This clone is labeled as medium-sized. J is TRBJ2-7 and V is TRBV12-3 or TRBV12-4; 7 nucleotides agree with TRBD1. CDR3 length: 15 residues. J was trimmed by 4 bases and V by 1 base; bases with no gene match: 7. CDR3 residues: CASSLGGTVGYEQYF. DNA of the CDR3: TGTGCCAGCAGTTTAGGGGGGACAGTTGGATACGAGCAGTACTTC.

About this clone itself: A read error is possible here, since a much larger clone lies one base away. This chain links TRBV7-2 with TRBJ2-3; tentatively, D is TRBD2 (6 bases). The V gene's germline CDR1 is SGHTA and CDR2 FQGNSA. Trimming left V 5 bases short and J 3 bases short, with 9 bases between. The CDR3 length is 13 residues. In DNA, the CDR3 is TGTGCCAGCAGCGCGGGGCCGACAGATACGCAGTATTTT. Translated: CASSAGPTDTQYF.

This clone was seen at least ten times. The chain is built from TRBV4-1 and TRBJ2-3; D tentatively reads TRBD1 or TRBD2 (5 bases each). In germline, CDR1 is MGHRA, CDR2 YSYEKL. This CDR3 contains 17 residues. Trimming removed 4 bases from V and 0 bases from J, with 17 bases in between. CDR3 amino acids: CASSRVFGGASTDTQYF. CDR3 bases: TGCGCCAGCAGCCGTGTCTTTGGGGGTGCTAGCACAGATACGCAGTATTTT.

The V call is TRBV5-4, the J call TRBJ1-1, with D tentatively TRBD1 (6 bases). The CDR3 is 16 residues long. V lost 0 bases, J lost 4 bases, and 16 bases lay in between. Germline CDR1 is SGHNT and CDR2 is YYREEE (reference sequence). The chain's CDR3 is CASSLAWGALFTEAFF. The DNA of the CDR3 is TGTGCCAGCAGCTTGGCCTGGGGGGCGCTGTTCACTGAAGCTTTCTTT.

The chain employs TRBV5-1 and TRBJ2-7; D remains ambiguous. This CDR3 has 13 amino acids. CDR1 SGHRS and CDR2 YFSETQ come from the germline V gene. Trimming removed 6 bases at V and 4 bases at J, with 14 bases between. The chain's CDR3 is CASIFEGQYEQYF. CDR3 nucleotides: TGCGCCAGCATCTTTGAAGGGCAATACGAGCAGTACTTC.

This chain uses TRBV30 with TRBJ2-4; no clear D gene. The CDR3 length is 11 residues. V shed 1 base and J shed 6 bases, with 4 bases lying between them. Germline-derived CDR1 and CDR2 are GTSNPN and SVGIG (reference sequence). CDR3 sequence: CAWSAVNIQYF. The DNA for the CDR3 is TGTGCCTGGAGTGCGGTAAACATTCAGTACTTC. Filled out from reference TRBV30 and TRBJ2-4, the complete variable domain reads SQTIHQWPATLVQPVGSPLSLECTVEGTSNPNLYWYRQAAGRGLQLLFYSVGIGQISSEVPQNLSASRPQDRQFILSSKKLLLSDSGFYLCAWSAVNIQYFGAGTRLSVL.

The chain employs TRBV4-3 and TRBJ2-3; D gene ambiguous. Germline-derived CDR1 and CDR2 are LGHNA and YSLEER. This CDR3 has 14 residues. Trimming removed 1 base from V and 1 base from J, with 6 bases in between. In nucleotides, the CDR3 is TGCGCCAGCAGCCAAGTTCTGGGCACAGATACGCAGTATTTT. Amino acid sequence: CASSQVLGTDTQYF.

As to this clone: With a much larger clone just one base away, this may be a read error. The CDR3 bases are TGTGCCAGCAGTTCGCAACGGACCCTCGTGGCAACGACCCAGTACTTC. It translates to CASSSQRTLVATTQYF. This sequence joins TRBV6-1 and TRBJ2-5, with D uncertain. The V gene lost 5 bases and the J gene lost 7 bases, with 23 bases spanning the gap. Germline loops: CDR1 MNHNS, CDR2 SASEGT. The CDR3 length is 16 residues.